Below, one T cell receptor (beta chain) is given with its context. Its antigen is as yet unknown. Preparation of the TCRbeta library used unique molecular identifiers. MiXCR was run by TCRdb on the PCR reads, yielding one entry per CDR3 protein. The table includes 490,000 or so distinct CDR3 sequences, about 11% detected once. The record originates from a study of T-cell reconstitution after alpha-beta-depleted transplantation in children. The CDR3 runs 22 residues. Losses at the gene ends were 3 bases for V and 0 bases for J; bases not matched to a gene: 19. CDR1 and CDR2 (germline): MGHRA, YSYEKL. Points from the study as a whole: Expanded clones from the graft, numbering several hundred, reportedly supplied alpha-beta T cells about two months after transplant. After one year, T-cell counts and TCRbeta diversity mostly came from new T cells. At day 60, the high TCRbeta diversity found in some patients originated from recipient T cells and thymic progenitors that had survived.

The chain links TRBV4-1 to TRBJ2-1; 11 nucleotides agree with TRBD2. The TCR was taken from a child aged 2-15 years with inherited bone marrow failure, due to receive a stem cell transplant. The starting material was PBMCs, obtained before TCRalphabeta/CD19-depleted stem cell transplant. This CDR3 is CASSQLDLGLAGGQSSYNEQFF. The CDR3 region has the DNA TGCGCCAGCAGCCAGCTGGACCTGGGGCTAGCGGGAGGCCAGAGCTCCTACAATGAGCAGTTCTTC.